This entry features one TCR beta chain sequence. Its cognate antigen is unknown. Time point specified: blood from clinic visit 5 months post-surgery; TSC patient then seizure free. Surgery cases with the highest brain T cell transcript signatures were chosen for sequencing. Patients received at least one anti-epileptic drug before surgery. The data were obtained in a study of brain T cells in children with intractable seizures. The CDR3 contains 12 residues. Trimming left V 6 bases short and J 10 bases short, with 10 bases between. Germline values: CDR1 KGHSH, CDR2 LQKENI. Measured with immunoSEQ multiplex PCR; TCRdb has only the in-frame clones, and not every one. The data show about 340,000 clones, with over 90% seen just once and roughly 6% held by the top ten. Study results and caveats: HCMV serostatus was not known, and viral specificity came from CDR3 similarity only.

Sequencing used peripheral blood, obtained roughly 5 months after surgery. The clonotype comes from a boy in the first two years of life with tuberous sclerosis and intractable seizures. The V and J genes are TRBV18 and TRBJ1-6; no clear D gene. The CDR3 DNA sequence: TGTGCCAGCTCGCTCCCCGGGTCACCCCTCCACTTT. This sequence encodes CASSLPGSPLHF.